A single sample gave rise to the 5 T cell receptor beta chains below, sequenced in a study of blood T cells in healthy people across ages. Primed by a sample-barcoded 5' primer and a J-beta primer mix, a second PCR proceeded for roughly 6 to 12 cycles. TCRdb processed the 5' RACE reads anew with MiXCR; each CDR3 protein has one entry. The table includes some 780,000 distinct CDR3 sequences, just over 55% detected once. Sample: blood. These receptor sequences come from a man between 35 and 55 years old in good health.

CDR3 DNA: TGCAGCGTTGGGGCCGATGGTAATTCACCCCTCCACTTT. It translates to CSVGADGNSPLHF. The V and J genes are TRBV29-1 and TRBJ1-6; D is unresolved. Looked up from germline, CDR1 is SQVTM and CDR2 is ANQGSEA. V lost 4 bases to trimming and J lost 6 bases, with 10 bases between them. The CDR3 is made up of 13 amino acids. Looking up the rest from reference TRBV29-1 and TRBJ1-6 gives the full variable domain: SAVISQKPSRDICQRGTSLTIQCQVDSQVTMMFWYRQQPGQSLTLIATANQGSEATYESGFVIDKFPISRPNLTFSTLTVSNMSPEDSSIYLCSVGADGNSPLHFGNGTRLTVT.

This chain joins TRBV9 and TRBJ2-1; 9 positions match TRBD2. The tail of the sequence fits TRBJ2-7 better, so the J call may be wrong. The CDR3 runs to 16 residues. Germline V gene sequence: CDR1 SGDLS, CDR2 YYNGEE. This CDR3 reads CASSGLAGASYNEQYF. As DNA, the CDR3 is TGTGCCAGCAGCGGATTAGCGGGGGCCTCCTACAATGAGCAGTACTTC.

In DNA, the CDR3 is TGTGCCAGCAGTTACTCGAAGAGAAGGACACCAGCACTAGCCAAAAACATTCAGTACTTC. It is translated as CASSYSKRRTPALAKNIQYF. The J gene is TRBJ2-4, the V gene TRBV6-2 or TRBV6-3; tentatively, D is TRBD1 (5 bases). V shed 0 bases and J shed 0 bases, with 21 bases lying between them. Per germline, CDR1 MNHEY and CDR2 SVGEGT. The length of the CDR3 is 20 residues.

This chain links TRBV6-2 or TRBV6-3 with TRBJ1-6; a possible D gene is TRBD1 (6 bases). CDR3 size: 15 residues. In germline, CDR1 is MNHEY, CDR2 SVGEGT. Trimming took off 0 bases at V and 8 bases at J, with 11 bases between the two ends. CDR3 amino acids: CASSYSDSDYSPLHF. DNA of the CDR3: TGTGCCAGCAGTTACTCGGACAGCGACTATTCACCCCTCCACTTT.

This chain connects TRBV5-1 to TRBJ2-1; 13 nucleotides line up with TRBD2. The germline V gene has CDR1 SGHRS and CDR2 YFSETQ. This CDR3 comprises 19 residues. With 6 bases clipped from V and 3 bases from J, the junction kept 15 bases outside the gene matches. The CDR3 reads CASTPGLAGQRSYYNEQFF. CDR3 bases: TGCGCCAGCACCCCGGGACTAGCGGGACAACGATCATACTACAATGAGCAGTTCTTC.